This TCR beta chain was captured in a study of cytomegalovirus exposure and HLA in healthy donors. Researchers ran the PCR with 60 Vbeta and 13 Jbeta primers. The assay was immunoSEQ multiplex PCR, and TCRdb's table has in-frame clones only and misses some. The repertoire includes fewer than 90,000 clones, more than 70% of them detected once, and roughly 2.6% sits in the top ten. The germline V and J ends were trimmed by 0 bases and 5 bases, with 10 bases remaining between them. This CDR3 contains 14 residues. Germline V CDR1 and CDR2: SEHNR, FQNEAQ (reference sequence). Sequencing was done on a sample of PBMCs. This receptor was taken from a male donor in good health and CMV-seropositive. The chain employs TRBV7-9 and TRBJ1-2, with a weak D call TRBD1 (5 bases). This chain's CDR3 is CASSLAGDSYGYTF. The CDR3 coding sequence is TGTGCCAGCAGCTTAGCCGGCGACAGTTATGGCTACACCTTC.